In its sample, the clone carrying this TCR beta chain was seen a few times. Its specificity is not known. These data come from a study of T cell repertoires in aging, cancer and after chemotherapy. Study in general: The full dataset contained millions of TCR reads.

A mixed TRB-A/B primer pool amplified rearranged TRB by multiplex touch-down PCR. One entry per CDR3 protein results from TCRdb running MiXCR on the multiplex PCR reads. The sample comprises around 12,000 distinct CDR3 sequences, 20% to 30% of which are singletons, and approximately 2.1% rests with the top ten. The CDR3 sequence is 15 residues long. With V trimmed by 3 bases and J by 5 bases, 4 bases remained unmatched. Overall study findings and caveats: Across the chemotherapy interval, each cancer cohort showed higher median generation probability, suggesting thymic rebound.

Peripheral blood genomic DNA, not sorted cells or RNA, was the template. The receptor's source is a human donor in good health. The chain carries TRBV12-3 or TRBV12-4 and TRBJ2-1; 10 bases are shared with TRBD2. Sequencing was done on a sample of blood. CDR3 sequence: CASSFRTSGHNEQFF. DNA of the CDR3: TGTGCCAGCAGTTTTAGGACTAGCGGCCACAATGAGCAGTTCTTC.